What follows is one T cell receptor (beta chain) and its context. The antigen is undetermined. The sample comes from a study of shared clonotypes between healthy human individuals. The study's findings and limits: Across a handful of donors, naive CD4 shared roughly 5%, naive CD8 over 3%, memory CD4 about 2.5%, memory CD8 more than 0.35%.

The CDR3 totals 16 residues. Germline V gene data show CDR1 as SGDLS and CDR2 as YYNGEE. V was cut by 4 bases and J by 4 bases, with 20 bases left in between. Naive CD8 isolation took CD45RO-negative cells positively selected for CCR7 and excluded terminally differentiated effector memory CD45RA+ cells. The repertoire was sequenced with immunoSEQ multiplex PCR; TCRdb's copy has only in-frame clones and lacks some. The sample includes about 2,200,000 clones, about 93% seen only once; the top ten take roughly 1.8%. The V call is TRBV9, the J call TRBJ1-1; D is perhaps TRBD1 (6 bases). The sequencing input was naive CD8+ T cells from PBMCs. This receptor was obtained from a man aged 18 to 29 in good health. Some clones in this sample may be carry-over from other donors' samples. As DNA, the CDR3 is TGTGCCAGCAGCACCCTCTCCAGGGGTATGGGCACTGAAGCTTTCTTT. It translates to CASSTLSRGMGTEAFF.